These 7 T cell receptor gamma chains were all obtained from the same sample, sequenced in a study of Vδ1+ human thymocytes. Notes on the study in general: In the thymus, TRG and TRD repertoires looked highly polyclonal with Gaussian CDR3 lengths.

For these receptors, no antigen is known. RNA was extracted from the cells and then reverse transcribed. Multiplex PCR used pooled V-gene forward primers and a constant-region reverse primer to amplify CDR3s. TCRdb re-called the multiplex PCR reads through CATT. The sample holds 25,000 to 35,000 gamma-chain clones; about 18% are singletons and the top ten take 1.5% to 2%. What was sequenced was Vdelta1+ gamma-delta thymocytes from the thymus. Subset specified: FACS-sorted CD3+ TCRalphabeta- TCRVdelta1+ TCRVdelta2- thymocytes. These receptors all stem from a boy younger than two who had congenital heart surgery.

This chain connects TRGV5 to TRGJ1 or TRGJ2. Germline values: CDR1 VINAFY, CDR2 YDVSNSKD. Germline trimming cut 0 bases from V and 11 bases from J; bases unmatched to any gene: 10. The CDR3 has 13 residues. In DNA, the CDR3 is TGTGCCACCTGGGACAGGTGGTCGTATGAGAAACTCTTT. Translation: CATWDRWSYEKLF.

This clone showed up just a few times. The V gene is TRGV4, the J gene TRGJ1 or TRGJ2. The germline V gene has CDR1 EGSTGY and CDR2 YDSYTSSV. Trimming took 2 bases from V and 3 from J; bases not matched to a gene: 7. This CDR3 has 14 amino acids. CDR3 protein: CATWDEIGYYKKLF. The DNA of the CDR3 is TGTGCCACCTGGGATGAAATTGGTTATTATAAGAAACTCTTT.

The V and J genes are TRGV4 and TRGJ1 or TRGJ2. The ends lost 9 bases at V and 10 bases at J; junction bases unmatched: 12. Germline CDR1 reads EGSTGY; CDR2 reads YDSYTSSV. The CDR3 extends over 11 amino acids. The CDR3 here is CATGGGYKKLF. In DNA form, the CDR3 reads TGTGCCACCGGGGGGGGGTACAAGAAACTCTTT.

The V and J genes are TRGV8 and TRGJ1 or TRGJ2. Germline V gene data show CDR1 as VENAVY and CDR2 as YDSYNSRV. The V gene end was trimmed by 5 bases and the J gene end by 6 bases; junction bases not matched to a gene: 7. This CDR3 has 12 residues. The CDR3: CATWVPRYKKLF. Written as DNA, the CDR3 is TGTGCCACCTGGGTGCCGCGTTATAAGAAACTCTTT.

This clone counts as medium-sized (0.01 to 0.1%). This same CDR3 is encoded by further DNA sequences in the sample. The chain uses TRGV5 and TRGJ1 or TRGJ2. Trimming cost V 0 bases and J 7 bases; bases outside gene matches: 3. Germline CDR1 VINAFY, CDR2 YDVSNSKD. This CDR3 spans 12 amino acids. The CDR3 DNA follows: TGTGCCACCTGGGACAGGCAATATAAGAAACTCTTT. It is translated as CATWDRQYKKLF.

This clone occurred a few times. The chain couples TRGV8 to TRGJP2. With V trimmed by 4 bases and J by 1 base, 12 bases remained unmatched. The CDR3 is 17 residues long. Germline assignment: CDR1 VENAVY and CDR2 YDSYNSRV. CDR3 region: CATWEGASGSSDWIKTF. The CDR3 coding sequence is TGTGCCACCTGGGAAGGCGCGAGTGGTAGTAGTGATTGGATCAAGACGTTT.

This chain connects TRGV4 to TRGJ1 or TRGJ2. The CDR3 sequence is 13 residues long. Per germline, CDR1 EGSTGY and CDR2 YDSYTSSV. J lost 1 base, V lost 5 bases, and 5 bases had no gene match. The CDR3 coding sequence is TGTGCCACCTGGGCTAACAATTATTATAAGAAACTCTTT. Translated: CATWANNYYKKLF.